The text below deals with one TCR beta chain. Its target is unknown. This specimen comes from a study of CD8+CD57+ T cells in acquired aplastic anemia. Overall study: The sorted CD4+ and CD8+ cells yielded an average approximately 3.3 ug of DNA. Study outcomes and limitations: Both patients and controls carried the same twenty-nine CD8+ CDR3 sequences. For CD8+ Simpson's diversity, patients and controls showed no significant difference.

There are 11 residues in the CDR3. V was clipped by 5 bases and J by 4 bases; unmatched bases: 2. Germline assignment: CDR1 DFQATT and CDR2 SNEGSKA (reference sequence). Genomic DNA, serving as template, underwent TCR beta VDJ and CDR3 profiling. A single record per CDR3 protein comes from TCRdb applying MiXCR to the reads. The sample holds 250,000 to 350,000 distinct CDR3 sequences; around 60% are singletons and the top ten take around 8%. The sample taken for sequencing was sorted CD4+, CD8+, or CD8+CD57+ T cells (not recorded which) from PBMCs. J is TRBJ2-7 and V is TRBV20-1, with 7 positions matching TRBD2. The sequence came from a human donor with severe aplastic anemia or a healthy control (not recorded which). The CDR3 region has the DNA TGCAGTGCTTGGCGGGGGTACGAGCAGTACTTC. Translated: CSAWRGYEQYF.